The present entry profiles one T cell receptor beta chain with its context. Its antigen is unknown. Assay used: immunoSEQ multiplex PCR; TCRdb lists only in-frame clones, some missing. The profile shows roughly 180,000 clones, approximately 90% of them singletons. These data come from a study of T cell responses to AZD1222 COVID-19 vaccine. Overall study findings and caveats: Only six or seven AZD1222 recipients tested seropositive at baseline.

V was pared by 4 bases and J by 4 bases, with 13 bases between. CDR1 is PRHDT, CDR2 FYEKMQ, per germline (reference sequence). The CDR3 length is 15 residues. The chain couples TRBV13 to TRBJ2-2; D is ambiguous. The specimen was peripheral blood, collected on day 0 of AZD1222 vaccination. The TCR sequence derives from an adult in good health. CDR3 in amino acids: CASSSDLIITGELFF. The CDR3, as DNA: TGTGCCAGCAGCTCGGACCTAATCATCACCGGGGAGCTGTTTTTT. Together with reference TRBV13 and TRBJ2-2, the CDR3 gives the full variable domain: AAGVIQSPRHLIKEKRETATLKCYPIPRHDTVYWYQQGPGQDPQFLISFYEKMQSDKGSIPDRFSAQQFSDYHSELNMSSLELGDSALYFCASSSDLIITGELFFGEGSRLTVL.